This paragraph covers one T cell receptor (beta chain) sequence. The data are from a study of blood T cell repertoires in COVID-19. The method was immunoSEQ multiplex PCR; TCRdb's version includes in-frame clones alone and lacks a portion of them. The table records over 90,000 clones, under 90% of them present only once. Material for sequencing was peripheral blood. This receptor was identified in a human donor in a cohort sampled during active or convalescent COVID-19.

The CDR3 nucleotides read TGTGCCAGTAGTAAACTCCAGGGGGGAGGCACAGATACGCAGTATTTT. Translated, it gives CASSKLQGGGTDTQYF. The chain combines TRBV19 with TRBJ2-3; tentatively, D is TRBD1 (7 bases). Trimming cost V 4 bases and J 1 base, with 15 bases left between them. The CDR3 contains 16 residues. Germline values: CDR1 LNHDA, CDR2 SQIVND (reference sequence).